This is a list of T cell receptor beta chains from one sample in a study of OX40 agonist ivuxolimab in advanced cancers. The assay was immunoSEQ multiplex PCR, and TCRdb's table has in-frame clones only and misses some. The data hold about 46,000 clones, with roughly 90% observed a single time. The specimen comprised CD4+ or CD8+ T cells sorted from blood, sampled in a trial of the OX40 agonist ivuxolimab. The receptors here all came from an adult with an advanced solid tumor such as melanoma, head and neck, liver or kidney cancer. Each CDR3 is given with its conserved first and last residue. The D gene is left open where the match is weak. Only part of the rows carry a size: once, few, many, or a class if the clone is expanded.

few	TRBV4-1	.	TRBJ1-1	CASSQSASGGPEAFF	TGCGCCAGCAGCCAAAGTGCTAGCGGGGGGCCTGAAGCTTTCTTT
.	TRBV4-3	.	TRBJ1-2	CASSQDPYGATTF	TGCGCCAGCAGCCAAGACCCGTATGGGGCTACCACCTTC
.	TRBV4-1	.	TRBJ1-1	CASSPRDTFQGSEAFF	TGCGCCAGCAGCCCACGGGACACCTTCCAGGGTTCTGAAGCTTTCTTT
.	TRBV7-6	.	TRBJ1-1	CASSLSGSAGTEAFF	TGTGCCAGCAGCTTATCGGGGAGTGCGGGCACTGAAGCTTTCTTT
.	TRBV7-9	TRBD2	TRBJ2-2	CASSAGVGTGELFF	TGTGCCAGCAGTGCGGGAGTGGGCACCGGGGAGCTGTTTTTT
.	TRBV9	TRBD2	TRBJ2-7	CASSVDLGVSGRTQQYF	TGTGCCAGCAGCGTGGACCTTGGGGTGAGCGGGAGGACGCAGCAGTACTTC
.	TRBV27	.	TRBJ2-5	CASNAPGVGETQYF	TGTGCCAGCAACGCTCCGGGGGTTGGAGAGACCCAGTACTTC
once	TRBV4-3	TRBD1	TRBJ2-7	CASSQGTGGTYEQYF	TGCGCCAGCAGCCAAGGGACAGGGGGCACCTACGAGCAGTACTTC
.	TRBV19	.	TRBJ1-1	CASSIDRNGKGHTEAFF	TGTGCCAGTAGTATAGATCGGAACGGCAAGGGGCACACTGAAGCTTTCTTT
.	TRBV18	.	TRBJ2-2	CASSMQGTSNTGELFF	TGTGCCAGCTCAATGCAGGGGACCTCAAACACCGGGGAGCTGTTTTTT
.	TRBV10-3	.	TRBJ2-7	CAIREDRSYEQYF	TGTGCCATAAGAGAGGACAGATCCTACGAGCAGTACTTC
.	TRBV7-9	.	TRBJ2-7	CASSLAGTGPYEQYF	TGTGCCAGCAGCTTAGCAGGGACTGGGCCCTACGAGCAGTACTTC
.	TRBV27	.	TRBJ2-7	CASSFGAPYEQYF	TGTGCCAGCAGTTTTGGTGCTCCCTACGAGCAGTACTTC
.	TRBV6-1	.	TRBJ1-1	CASGTGRNTEAFF	TGTGCCAGCGGTACAGGGAGGAACACTGAAGCTTTCTTT
.	TRBV7-2	TRBD2	TRBJ2-3	CASSFLAGGGTDTQYF	TGTGCCAGCAGCTTTCTAGCGGGAGGAGGCACAGATACGCAGTATTTT
.	TRBV19	.	TRBJ2-1	CASSIDSYNEQFF	TGTGCCAGTAGTATAGACAGCTACAATGAGCAGTTCTTC
.	TRBV7-9	.	TRBJ2-1	CASSKPVSEQFF	TGTGCCAGCAGCAAACCGGTCAGCGAGCAGTTCTTC
.	TRBV2	.	TRBJ1-3	CASSVGRRADSGNTIYF	TGTGCCAGCAGTGTAGGTCGAAGGGCGGACTCTGGAAACACCATATATTTT
.	TRBV13	TRBD1	TRBJ2-4	CASSSGTGKRKNIQYF	TGTGCCAGCAGCTCAGGGACAGGGAAACGCAAAAACATTCAGTACTTC